This T cell receptor beta chain was sequenced for a study of T cells in Graves' hyperthyroidism and ophthalmopathy. Amplified regions were TCR beta CDR3 sequences from RNA transcripts. In the first-round RT-PCR of the TCR CDR3, the HTBI primer set was used. TCRdb re-called the multiplex PCR reads through MiXCR, storing one row per CDR3 protein. Of 500,000 to 600,000 distinct CDR3 sequences in the sample, 40% to 55% were seen once. This clonotype has ten or more counts. The clonotype comes from a woman aged 18 to 35 with Graves' hyperthyroidism. The sequencing input was peripheral blood or thyroid tissue (not recorded which).

The CDR3 nucleotides read TGTGCCAGCAGTTTATCCCCAGGCGGTAATGATGGCTACACCTTC. Translating it yields CASSLSPGGNDGYTF. The rearrangement links TRBV27 to TRBJ1-2; D not certain. V gave up 0 bases and J gave up 6 bases, with 14 bases separating them. Germline loops: CDR1 MNHEY, CDR2 SMNVEV (reference sequence). The CDR3 loop spans 15 amino acids.